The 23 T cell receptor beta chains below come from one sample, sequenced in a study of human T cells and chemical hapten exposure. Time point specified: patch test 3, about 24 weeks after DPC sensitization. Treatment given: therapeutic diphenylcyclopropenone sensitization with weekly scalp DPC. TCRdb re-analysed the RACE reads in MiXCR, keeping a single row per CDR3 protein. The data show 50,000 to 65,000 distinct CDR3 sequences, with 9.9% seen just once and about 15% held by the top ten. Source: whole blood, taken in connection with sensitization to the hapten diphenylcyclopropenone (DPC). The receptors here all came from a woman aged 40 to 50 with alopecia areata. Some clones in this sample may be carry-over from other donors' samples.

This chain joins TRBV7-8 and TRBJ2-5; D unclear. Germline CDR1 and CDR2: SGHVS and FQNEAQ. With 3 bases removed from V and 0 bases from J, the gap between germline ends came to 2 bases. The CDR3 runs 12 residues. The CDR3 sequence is CASSLYQETQYF. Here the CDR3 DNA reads TGTGCCAGCAGCTTGTACCAAGAGACCCAGTACTTC. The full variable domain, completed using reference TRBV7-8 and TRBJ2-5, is GAGVSQSPRYKVAKRGQDVALRCDPISGHVSLFWYQQALGQGPEFLTYFQNEAQLDKSGLPSDRFFAERPEGSVSTLKIQRTQQEDSAVYLCASSLYQETQYFGPGTRLLVL.

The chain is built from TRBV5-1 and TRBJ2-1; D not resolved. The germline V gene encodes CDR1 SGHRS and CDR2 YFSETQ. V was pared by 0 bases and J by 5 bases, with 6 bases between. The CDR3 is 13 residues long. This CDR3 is CASSLVPHNEQFF. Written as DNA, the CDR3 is TGCGCCAGCAGCTTGGTTCCCCACAATGAGCAGTTCTTC. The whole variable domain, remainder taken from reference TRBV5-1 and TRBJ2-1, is KAGVTQTPRYLIKTRGQQVTLSCSPISGHRSVSWYQQTPGQGLQFLFEYFSETQRNKGNFPGRFSGRQFSNSRSEMNVSTLELGDSALYLCASSLVPHNEQFFGPGTRLTVL.

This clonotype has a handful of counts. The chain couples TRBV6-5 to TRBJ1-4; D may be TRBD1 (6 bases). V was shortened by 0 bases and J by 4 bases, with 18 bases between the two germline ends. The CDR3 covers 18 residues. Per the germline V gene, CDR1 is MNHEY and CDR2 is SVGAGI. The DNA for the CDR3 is TGTGCCAGCAGTTACTCTGGTTCTGGGAGGGGGGTTAATGAAAAACTGTTTTTT. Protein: CASSYSGSGRGVNEKLFF.

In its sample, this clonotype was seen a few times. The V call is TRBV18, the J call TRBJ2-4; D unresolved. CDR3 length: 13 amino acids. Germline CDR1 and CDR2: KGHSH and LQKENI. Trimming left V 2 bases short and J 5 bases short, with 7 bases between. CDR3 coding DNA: TGTGCCAGCTCACCAACCCAGGAAAACATTCAGTACTTC. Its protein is CASSPTQENIQYF.

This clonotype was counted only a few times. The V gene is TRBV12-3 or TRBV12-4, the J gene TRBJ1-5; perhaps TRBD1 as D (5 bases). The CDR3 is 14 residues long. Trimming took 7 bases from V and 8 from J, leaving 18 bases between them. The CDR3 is CASTPRAGQKPQHF. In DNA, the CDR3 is TGTGCCAGCACTCCCCGGGCAGGGCAGAAGCCCCAGCATTTT.

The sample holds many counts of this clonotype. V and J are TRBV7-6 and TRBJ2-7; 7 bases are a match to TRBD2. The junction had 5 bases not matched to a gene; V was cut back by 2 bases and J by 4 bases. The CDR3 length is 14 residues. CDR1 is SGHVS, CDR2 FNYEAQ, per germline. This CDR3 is CASSLSGTQYEQYF. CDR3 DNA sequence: TGTGCCAGCAGCTTAAGCGGGACCCAATACGAGCAGTACTTC.

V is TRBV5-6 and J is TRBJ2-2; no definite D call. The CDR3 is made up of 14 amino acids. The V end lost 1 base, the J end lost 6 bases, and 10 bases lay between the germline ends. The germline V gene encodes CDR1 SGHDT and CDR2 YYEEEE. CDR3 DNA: TGTGCCAGCAGCTTGTTCGTCCTCGCCGGGGAGCTGTTTTTT. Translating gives CASSLFVLAGELFF.

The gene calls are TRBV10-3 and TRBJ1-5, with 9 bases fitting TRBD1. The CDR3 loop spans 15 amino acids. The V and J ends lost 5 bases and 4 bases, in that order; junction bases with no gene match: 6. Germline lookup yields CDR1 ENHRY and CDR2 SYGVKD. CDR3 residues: CAISPGTGLNQPQHF. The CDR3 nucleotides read TGTGCCATCAGTCCCGGGACAGGGCTTAATCAGCCCCAGCATTTT.

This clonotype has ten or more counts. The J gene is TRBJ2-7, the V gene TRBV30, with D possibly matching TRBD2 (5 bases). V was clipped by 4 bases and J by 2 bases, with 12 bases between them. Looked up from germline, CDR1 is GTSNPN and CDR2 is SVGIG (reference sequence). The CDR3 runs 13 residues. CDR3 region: CAWNGLGAYEQYF. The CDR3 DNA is TGTGCCTGGAATGGACTCGGGGCCTACGAGCAGTACTTC.

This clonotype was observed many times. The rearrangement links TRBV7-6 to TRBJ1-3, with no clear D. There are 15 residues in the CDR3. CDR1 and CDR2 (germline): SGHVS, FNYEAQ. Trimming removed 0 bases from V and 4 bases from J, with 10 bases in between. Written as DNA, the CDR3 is TGTGCCAGCAGCTTAGCAGCAGCTGGCGGAAACACCATATATTTT. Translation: CASSLAAAGGNTIYF.

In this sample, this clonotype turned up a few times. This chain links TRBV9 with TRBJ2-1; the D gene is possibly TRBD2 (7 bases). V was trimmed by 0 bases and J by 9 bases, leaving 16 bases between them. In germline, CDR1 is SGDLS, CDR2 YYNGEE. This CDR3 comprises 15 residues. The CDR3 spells CASSVERGGIGEQFF. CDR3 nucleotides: TGTGCCAGCAGCGTAGAGAGGGGGGGAATCGGTGAGCAGTTCTTC.

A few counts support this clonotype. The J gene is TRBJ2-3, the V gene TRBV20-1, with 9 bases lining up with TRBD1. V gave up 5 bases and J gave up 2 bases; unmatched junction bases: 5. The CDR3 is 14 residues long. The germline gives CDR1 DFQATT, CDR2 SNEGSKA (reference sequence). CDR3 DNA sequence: TGCAGTGCTGCGGGACAGGGAGCCACAGATACGCAGTATTTT. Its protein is CSAAGQGATDTQYF.

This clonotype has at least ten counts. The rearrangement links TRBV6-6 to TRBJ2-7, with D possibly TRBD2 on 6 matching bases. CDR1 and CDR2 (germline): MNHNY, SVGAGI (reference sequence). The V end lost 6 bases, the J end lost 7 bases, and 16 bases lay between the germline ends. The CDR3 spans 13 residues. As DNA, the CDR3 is TGTGCCAGCAGCCCCCGCGGGGTCGTGGAGCAGTACTTC. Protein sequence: CASSPRGVVEQYF.

The CDR3 DNA sequence: TGTGCCAGCGCGATACAGGGGAACACTGAAGCTTTCTTT. It encodes CASAIQGNTEAFF. V is TRBV9 and J is TRBJ1-1, with D maybe TRBD1 (6 bases). Trimming took off 7 bases at V and 1 base at J, with 11 bases between the two ends. Germline assignment: CDR1 SGDLS and CDR2 YYNGEE. The CDR3 has 13 residues.

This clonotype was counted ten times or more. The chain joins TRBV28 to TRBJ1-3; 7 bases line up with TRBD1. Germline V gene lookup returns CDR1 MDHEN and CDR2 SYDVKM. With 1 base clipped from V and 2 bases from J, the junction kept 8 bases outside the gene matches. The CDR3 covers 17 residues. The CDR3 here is CASSLYGQVLAGNTIYF. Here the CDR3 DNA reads TGTGCCAGCAGTTTATACGGACAGGTGCTCGCTGGAAACACCATATATTTT. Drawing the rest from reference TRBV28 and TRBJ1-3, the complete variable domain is DVKVTQSSRYLVKRTGEKVFLECVQDMDHENMFWYRQDPGLGLRLIYFSYDVKMKEKGDIPEGYSVSREKKERFSLILESASTNQTSMYLCASSLYGQVLAGNTIYFGEGSWLTVV.

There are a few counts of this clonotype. The CDR3 loop is CSASIWQGANTDTQYF. The CDR3 DNA sequence: TGCAGTGCTAGTATTTGGCAGGGGGCCAACACAGATACGCAGTATTTT. The genes are TRBV20-1 and TRBJ2-3, with 8 bases that match TRBD1. Trimming removed 3 bases from V and 2 bases from J; junction bases left unmatched: 10. Germline CDR1 and CDR2: DFQATT and SNEGSKA (reference sequence). This CDR3 is 16 amino acids long.

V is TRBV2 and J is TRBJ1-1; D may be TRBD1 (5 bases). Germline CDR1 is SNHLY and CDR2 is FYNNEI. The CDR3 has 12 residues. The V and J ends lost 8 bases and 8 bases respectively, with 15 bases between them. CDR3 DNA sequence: TGTGCCAGCGGGGGGAGGACGGTCGAAGCTTTCTTT. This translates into CASGGRTVEAFF.

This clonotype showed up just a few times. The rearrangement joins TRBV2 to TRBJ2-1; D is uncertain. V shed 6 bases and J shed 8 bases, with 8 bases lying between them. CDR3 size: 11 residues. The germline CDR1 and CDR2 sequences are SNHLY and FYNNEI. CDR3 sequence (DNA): TGTGCCAGCAGCAATGTGGATGAGCAGTTCTTC. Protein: CASSNVDEQFF.

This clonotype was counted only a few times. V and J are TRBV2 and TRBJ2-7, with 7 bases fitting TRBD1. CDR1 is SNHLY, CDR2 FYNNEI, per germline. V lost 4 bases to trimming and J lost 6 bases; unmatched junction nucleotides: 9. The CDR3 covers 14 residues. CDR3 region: CASSGDSPMGEQYF. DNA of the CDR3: TGTGCCAGCAGTGGGGACAGTCCCATGGGCGAGCAGTACTTC.

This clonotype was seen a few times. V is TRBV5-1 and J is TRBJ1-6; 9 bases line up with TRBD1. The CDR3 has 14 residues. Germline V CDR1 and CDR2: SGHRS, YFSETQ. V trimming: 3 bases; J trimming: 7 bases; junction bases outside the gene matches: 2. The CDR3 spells CASSSGTGNSPLHF. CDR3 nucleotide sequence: TGCGCCAGCAGCTCAGGGACAGGGAATTCACCCCTCCACTTT.

DNA of the CDR3: TGCGCCAGCAGTTGGACAGGGGCTAATGAAAAACTGTTTTTT. The encoded protein is CASSWTGANEKLFF. The chain employs TRBV5-1 and TRBJ1-4, with TRBD1 matching over 9 bases. The CDR3 spans 14 residues. The germline V gene has CDR1 SGHRS and CDR2 YFSETQ. Unmatched junction bases numbered 2, after V lost 5 bases and J lost 3 bases.

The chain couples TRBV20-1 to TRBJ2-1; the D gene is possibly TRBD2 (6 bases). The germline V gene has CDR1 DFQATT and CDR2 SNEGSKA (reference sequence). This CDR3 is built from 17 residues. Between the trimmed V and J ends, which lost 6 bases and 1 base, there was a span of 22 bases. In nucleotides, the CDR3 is TGCAGTGCCGAACTGGGCGGGGATGACAGTTCCTACAATGAGCAGTTCTTC. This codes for CSAELGGDDSSYNEQFF.

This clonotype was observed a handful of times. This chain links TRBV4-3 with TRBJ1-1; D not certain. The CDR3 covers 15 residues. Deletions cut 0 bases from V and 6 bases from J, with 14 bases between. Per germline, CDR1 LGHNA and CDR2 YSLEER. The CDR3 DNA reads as TGCGCCAGCAGCCAAGACTTTCCTAAGGTCCCTGAAGCTTTCTTT. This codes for CASSQDFPKVPEAFF.